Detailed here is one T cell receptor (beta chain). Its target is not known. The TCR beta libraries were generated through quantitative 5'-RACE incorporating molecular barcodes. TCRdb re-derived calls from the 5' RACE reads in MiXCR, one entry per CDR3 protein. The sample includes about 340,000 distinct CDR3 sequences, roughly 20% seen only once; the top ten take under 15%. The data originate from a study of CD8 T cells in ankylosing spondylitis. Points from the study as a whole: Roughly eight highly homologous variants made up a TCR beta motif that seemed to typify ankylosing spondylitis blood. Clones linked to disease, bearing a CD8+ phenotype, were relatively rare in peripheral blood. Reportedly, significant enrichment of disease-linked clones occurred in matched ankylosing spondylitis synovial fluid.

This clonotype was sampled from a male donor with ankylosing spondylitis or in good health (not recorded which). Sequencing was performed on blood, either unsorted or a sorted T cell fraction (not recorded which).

The CDR3 DNA sequence: TGTGCCAGCAGTGAAATCGGATGGGCGGAGGAGGAGCAGTACTTC. This gives the protein CASSEIGWAEEEQYF. The chain is built from TRBV2 and TRBJ2-7; TRBD2 might be the D (5 bases). From germline, CDR1 is SNHLY and CDR2 FYNNEI. The CDR3 sequence is 15 residues long. V was shortened by 2 bases and J by 7 bases, with 18 bases between the two germline ends.